The clone carrying this TCR beta chain occurred a few times. Its target is unknown. CDR3 length: 14 residues. Per germline, CDR1 DFQATT and CDR2 SNEGSKA (reference sequence). With 3 bases removed from V and 6 bases from J, the gap between germline ends came to 15 bases. Via MiXCR, TCRdb re-called the 5' RACE reads, giving one row per CDR3 protein. The sample includes about 500,000 distinct CDR3 sequences, roughly 13% of them seen just once. The data stem from a study of CD8 T cells in ankylosing spondylitis. Findings and caveats of the study: Within ankylosing spondylitis blood, a TCR beta motif made up of under 10 highly homologous variants appeared to be characteristic.

The chain recombines TRBV20-1 with TRBJ2-1, with D possibly TRBD2 on 5 matching bases. The sample was blood, either unsorted or a sorted T cell fraction (not recorded which). This sequence was found in a male donor with ankylosing spondylitis. CDR3 sequence (DNA): TGCAGTGCTAGGAACCCGGGATTTCCCAATGAGCAGTTCTTC. The encoded protein is CSARNPGFPNEQFF.